What follows are 31 T cell receptor beta chains derived from one specimen sequenced in a study of early T cells in non-severe SARS-CoV-2 infection. From the 5' RACE reads, TCRdb called clonotypes with MiXCR, one entry per CDR3 protein. Among more than 55,000 distinct CDR3 sequences listed, 10% to 15% were seen once. Sequencing was carried out using whole blood. All receptors derive from an adult who was a healthcare worker with PCR-confirmed SARS-CoV-2 infection or an uninfected control (not recorded which).

This clonotype was observed many times. The J gene is TRBJ2-7, the V gene TRBV7-6; 8 positions match TRBD2. This CDR3 has 15 amino acids. CDR1 and CDR2 from the germline V gene are SGHVS and FNYEAQ. V lost 0 bases to trimming and J lost 7 bases; unmatched junction nucleotides: 8. CDR3 amino acids: CASSLAETSVGEQYF. The CDR3 coding sequence is TGTGCCAGCAGCTTAGCTGAGACTAGCGTCGGGGAGCAGTACTTC.

The chain is built from TRBV24-1 and TRBJ2-3; 9 nucleotides line up with TRBD1. Trimming took 5 bases from V and 4 from J; bases not matched to a gene: 12. The CDR3 runs to 17 residues. Germline V gives CDR1 KGHDR, CDR2 SFDVKD. The CDR3 here is CATSALPTGGIPDTQYF. The DNA of the CDR3 is TGTGCCACCAGTGCCCTACCGACAGGGGGGATCCCAGATACGCAGTATTTT.

The CDR3 here is CASSPHNEQFF. The CDR3 region has the DNA TGTGCCAGCTCACCACACAATGAGCAGTTCTTC. The chain recombines TRBV18 with TRBJ2-1; D not resolved. Deletions cut 1 base from V and 5 bases from J, with 0 bases between. CDR1 and CDR2 from the germline V gene are KGHSH and LQKENI. CDR3 length equals 11 residues.

At least ten counts were recorded for this clonotype. The chain combines TRBV6-5 with TRBJ2-5; possibly TRBD1 or TRBD2 for D (5 bases each). The CDR3 runs 14 residues. V lost 6 bases and J lost 7, with 18 bases in between. Per the germline V gene, CDR1 is MNHEY and CDR2 is SVGAGI. CDR3 sequence reads: CASRLRDPTGTQYF. The CDR3 DNA sequence: TGTGCCAGCAGGCTCCGGGACCCCACAGGGACCCAGTACTTC.

The chain uses TRBV20-1 and TRBJ1-2; TRBD1 agrees at 10 bases. Germline V gene lookup returns CDR1 DFQATT and CDR2 SNEGSKA (reference sequence). The junction had 0 bases not matched to a gene; V was cut back by 5 bases and J by 6 bases. The CDR3 extends over 11 amino acids. DNA for the CDR3: TGCAGTGCTGGACAGGGGGATGGCTACACCTTC. Protein sequence: CSAGQGDGYTF.

This clonotype came up many times. This rearrangement joins TRBV10-3 to TRBJ2-3; 11 bases are shared with TRBD2. Per the germline V gene, CDR1 is ENHRY and CDR2 is SYGVKD. The CDR3 spans 15 residues. V trimming: 4 bases; J trimming: 6 bases; junction bases outside the gene matches: 6. The CDR3 region has the DNA TGTGCCATCAGTGGAGAGACTAGCGGGGCCGATACGCAGTATTTT. This codes for CAISGETSGADTQYF.

This clonotype was counted a few times. J is TRBJ1-5 and V is TRBV7-9; 9 bases fit TRBD1. This CDR3 spans 18 amino acids. Germline V gene data show CDR1 as SEHNR and CDR2 as FQNEAQ (reference sequence). V shed 2 bases, J shed 0 bases, and the junction held 8 bases outside the gene matches. CDR3 DNA: TGTGCCAGCAGCTTACATGGGACAGGGCCTTATAGCAATCAGCCCCAGCATTTT. Residues: CASSLHGTGPYSNQPQHF.

In its sample, this clonotype was seen many times. In nucleotides, the CDR3 is TGCGCCAGCAGCCAAGATGACTTAAGCTCCCCGGGCACCGGGGAGCTGTTTTTT. Its protein is CASSQDDLSSPGTGELFF. The gene calls are TRBV4-3 and TRBJ2-2; D unclear. The germline V gene encodes CDR1 LGHNA and CDR2 YSLEER. Between the trimmed V and J ends, which lost 0 bases and 4 bases, there was a span of 18 bases. The length of the CDR3 is 18 residues.

This clonotype has ten or more counts. J is TRBJ2-1 and V is TRBV7-9; 11 bases match TRBD2. J gave up 6 bases and V 0 bases, and 4 bases lay outside the gene matches. Germline V CDR1 and CDR2: SEHNR, FQNEAQ (reference sequence). The CDR3 contains 16 residues. The DNA for the CDR3 is TGTGCCAGCAGCTTAGCCGGGACTAGCGGTGTCAATGAGCAGTTCTTC. It translates to CASSLAGTSGVNEQFF.

This clonotype was detected a few times. The genes are TRBV10-3 and TRBJ2-1; possibly TRBD1 for D (5 bases). The germline CDR1 and CDR2 sequences are ENHRY and SYGVKD. The CDR3 totals 13 residues. V lost 0 bases and J 7 bases, leaving 7 bases between the germline ends. Here the CDR3 DNA reads TGTGCCATCAGTGAGTCGACAGTTAATGAGCAGTTCTTC. Amino acid sequence: CAISESTVNEQFF.

This clonotype was counted many times. The gene calls are TRBV2 and TRBJ2-1; D is ambiguous. This CDR3 has 12 amino acids. V dropped 4 bases and J dropped 6 bases, with 7 bases sitting between them. The germline V gene has CDR1 SNHLY and CDR2 FYNNEI. The CDR3 loop reads CASSVRFNEQFF. CDR3 bases: TGTGCCAGCAGTGTAAGGTTCAATGAGCAGTTCTTC.

The V and J genes are TRBV7-6 and TRBJ2-1; TRBD1 matches 9 bases. J was trimmed by 3 bases and V by 6 bases; bases with no gene match: 6. This CDR3 region has 15 residues. The germline CDR1 and CDR2 sequences are SGHVS and FNYEAQ. CDR3 sequence reads: CASSSGTGRYNEQFF. CDR3 coding DNA: TGTGCCAGCAGTTCCGGGACAGGGCGCTACAATGAGCAGTTCTTC.

This clonotype was found many times. V and J are TRBV7-6 and TRBJ2-7, with TRBD1 matching 12 bases. V lost 4 bases and J lost 4; bases outside the gene matches: 2. The CDR3 extends over 14 amino acids. Germline lookup yields CDR1 SGHVS and CDR2 FNYEAQ. CDR3 amino acids: CASSWGQGAYEQYF. CDR3 sequence (DNA): TGTGCCAGCAGCTGGGGACAGGGGGCTTACGAGCAGTACTTC.

This clonotype was recorded at least ten times. The chain carries TRBV5-1 and TRBJ1-2; D ambiguous. This CDR3 spans 12 amino acids. Germline CDR1 and CDR2: SGHRS and YFSETQ. Trimming took 4 bases from V and 4 from J, leaving 8 bases between them. CDR3 in amino acids: CASSPSSYGYTF. In DNA, the CDR3 is TGCGCCAGCAGCCCATCGAGCTATGGCTACACCTTC.

This clonotype has more than one count but fewer than ten. The chain links TRBV6-5 to TRBJ2-7; 9 nucleotides agree with TRBD1. Germline assignment: CDR1 MNHEY and CDR2 SVGAGI. Trimming removed 5 bases from V and 5 bases from J; junction bases left unmatched: 13. The CDR3 has 16 amino acids. CDR3 residues: CASSATGTGFLDEQYF. The CDR3, as DNA: TGTGCCAGCAGTGCTACCGGGACAGGGTTTCTTGACGAGCAGTACTTC.

This clonotype was counted many times. V usage is TRBV7-9 and J usage is TRBJ1-1, with D maybe TRBD1 (5 bases). Trimming stripped 6 bases from V and 7 bases from J, with 12 bases between. Germline CDR1 SEHNR, CDR2 FQNEAQ (reference sequence). The CDR3 contains 12 residues. The CDR3 DNA reads TGTGCCAGCAGACAAGTACAGGTTGAAGCTTTCTTT. Its translation: CASRQVQVEAFF.

The chain couples TRBV6-5 to TRBJ1-2; D perhaps matches TRBD1 (5 bases). Germline lookup yields CDR1 MNHEY and CDR2 SVGAGI. The CDR3 runs 13 residues. Trimming removed 7 bases from V and 4 bases from J, with 13 bases in between. The CDR3 spells CASTPGFAYGYTF. The CDR3, as DNA: TGTGCCAGCACACCAGGGTTCGCCTATGGCTACACCTTC.

This clonotype has more than one count but fewer than ten. This rearrangement joins TRBV7-6 to TRBJ2-3, with 7 bases lining up with TRBD1. The CDR3 consists of 16 residues. V lost 3 bases, J lost 0 bases, and 6 bases stayed unmatched. CDR1 is SGHVS, CDR2 FNYEAQ, per germline. The CDR3 sequence: CASSFQTGPSTDTQYF. As DNA, the CDR3 is TGTGCCAGCAGCTTCCAGACAGGGCCTAGCACAGATACGCAGTATTTT.

This clonotype was counted at least ten times. The chain links TRBV9 to TRBJ1-1; D is uncertain. The germline V gene encodes CDR1 SGDLS and CDR2 YYNGEE. V gave up 4 bases and J gave up 0 bases, with 7 bases separating them. The CDR3 contains 13 residues. The CDR3: CASSPQMNTEAFF. CDR3 DNA sequence: TGTGCCAGCAGCCCTCAGATGAACACTGAAGCTTTCTTT.

The genes are TRBV6-5 and TRBJ2-7, with TRBD2 matching 9 bases. Germline V gene lookup returns CDR1 MNHEY and CDR2 SVGAGI. V lost 8 bases and J lost 5; bases outside the gene matches: 10. The CDR3 extends over 14 amino acids. Here the CDR3 reads CASRTSAGGHEQYF. As DNA, the CDR3 is TGTGCCAGCCGCACCTCCGCGGGGGGGCACGAGCAGTACTTC.

In the case of this clonotype: A junction end diverges from the germline sequence, so it may reflect a read error. This sequence joins TRBV4-3 and TRBJ2-1; 10 bases line up with TRBD2. CDR3 length: 15 amino acids. Germline CDR1 reads LGHNA; CDR2 reads YSLEER. CDR3 coding DNA: TGCGCCTGCAGCCAGAGAAGCGGGGGGGCGAATGAGCAGTTCTTC. Protein sequence: CACSQRSGGANEQFF.

This clonotype was seen at least ten times. This chain joins TRBV10-3 and TRBJ2-7; D not resolved. This CDR3 has 12 amino acids. V gave up 5 bases and J gave up 2 bases, with 7 bases separating them. CDR1 and CDR2 (germline): ENHRY, SYGVKD. In DNA form, the CDR3 reads TGTGCCATCAGTCCCCAGGCCTACGAGCAGTACTTC. Amino acid sequence: CAISPQAYEQYF.

There are many counts of this clonotype. The chain couples TRBV6-2 or TRBV6-3 to TRBJ2-1; D is possibly TRBD2 (5 bases). CDR1 MNHEY and CDR2 SVGEGT come from the germline V gene. The CDR3 sequence is 16 residues long. V was shortened by 3 bases and J by 0 bases, with 12 bases between the two germline ends. Here the CDR3 DNA reads TGTGCCAGCAGTTATTGGCGGGCTAGCTCCTACAATGAGCAGTTCTTC. Translation: CASSYWRASSYNEQFF.

The table lists this clonotype with a few counts. This chain joins TRBV2 and TRBJ2-3; D is possibly TRBD1 or TRBD2 (6 bases each). The CDR3 is made up of 16 amino acids. Trimming cost V 7 bases and J 4 bases, with 21 bases left between them. Per germline, CDR1 SNHLY and CDR2 FYNNEI. DNA for the CDR3: TGTGCCAGCATCAATCCAAGAGGGGGGCACTCAGATACGCAGTATTTT. This translates into CASINPRGGHSDTQYF.

Ten or more counts support this clonotype. This sequence joins TRBV11-2 and TRBJ1-1, with 9 bases matching TRBD1. V gave up 5 bases and J gave up 5 bases; unmatched junction bases: 3. Germline values: CDR1 SGHAT, CDR2 FQNNGV. The CDR3 is 13 residues long. The CDR3 spells CASSLGQGTEAFF. DNA of the CDR3: TGTGCCAGCAGCCTTGGACAGGGGACTGAAGCTTTCTTT. Looking up the rest from reference TRBV11-2 and TRBJ1-1 gives the full variable domain: EAGVAQSPRYKIIEKRQSVAFWCNPISGHATLYWYQQILGQGPKLLIQFQNNGVVDDSQLPKDRFSAERLKGVDSTLKIQPAKLEDSAVYLCASSLGQGTEAFFGQGTRLTVV.

This clonotype was counted ten times or more. CDR3 residues: CASSEVGPGANVLTF. In DNA, the CDR3 is TGCGCCAGCAGTGAGGTAGGGCCTGGGGCCAACGTCCTGACTTTC. The genes are TRBV10-2 and TRBJ2-6, with no clear D. Trimming removed 2 bases from V and 2 bases from J, with 7 bases in between. Germline V CDR1 and CDR2: WSHSY, SAAADI. This CDR3 spans 15 amino acids.

As regards this clonotype: Possible read error: a much larger clone is one base away. This rearrangement joins TRBV10-1 to TRBJ2-4, with TRBD2 as a possible D gene (5 bases). The CDR3 has 13 residues. CDR1 is WNHNN and CDR2 is SYGVQD in the germline V gene (reference sequence). Trimming pared 6 bases from V and 8 bases from J, leaving 14 bases between. The CDR3 nucleotides read TGCGCCAGCAGCCGGGCTACGGAGGACATTCAGTACTTC. Its protein is CASSRATEDIQYF.

This clonotype was counted a few times. The rearrangement links TRBV29-1 to TRBJ1-2; a possible D gene is TRBD1 (6 bases). Looked up from germline, CDR1 is SQVTM and CDR2 is ANQGSEA. CDR3 size: 13 residues. V dropped 4 bases and J dropped 8 bases, with 17 bases sitting between them. The chain's CDR3 is CSVGAGADQGYTF. In DNA form, the CDR3 reads TGCAGCGTTGGGGCAGGGGCGGATCAAGGCTACACCTTC.

This clonotype came up many times. This chain uses TRBV5-1 with TRBJ2-3; 9 nucleotides line up with TRBD2. Germline V CDR1 and CDR2: SGHRS, YFSETQ. The junction had 12 bases not matched to a gene; V was cut back by 0 bases and J by 4 bases. The CDR3 covers 18 residues. In nucleotides, the CDR3 is TGCGCCAGCAGCTTGGTCCCGTTGGGTAGCGGGGGAGCAGATACGCAGTATTTT. Its translation is CASSLVPLGSGGADTQYF.

This clonotype was seen a handful of times. This chain connects TRBV6-5 to TRBJ1-2; 9 nucleotides line up with TRBD1. Per the germline V gene, CDR1 is MNHEY and CDR2 is SVGAGI. CDR3 length: 13 amino acids. Trimming took 2 bases from V and 8 from J; bases not matched to a gene: 3. The CDR3 is CASSYGTGLGYTF. CDR3 nucleotide sequence: TGTGCCAGCAGTTACGGGACAGGGCTCGGCTACACCTTC.

This clonotype was found many times. The rearrangement links TRBV7-2 to TRBJ1-6, with D perhaps matching TRBD1 (5 bases). Germline CDR1 SGHTA, CDR2 FQGNSA. This CDR3 is built from 15 residues. V was cut by 5 bases and J by 6 bases, with 14 bases left in between. This CDR3 reads CASSLLGTANSPLHF. The DNA for the CDR3 is TGTGCCAGCAGCCTGCTAGGGACCGCTAATTCACCCCTCCACTTT.